This TCR beta chain was captured in a study of CD8+ T cells in alopecia areata (dated by TCRdb to the late 2010s). Some background on the complete study: Skin from C3H/HeJ donors with spontaneous alopecia (about 6-12 months old) was grafted onto female C3H/HeJ recipients aged roughly 7-10 weeks. High-throughput TCRbeta sequencing was used to examine T cell clonal expansion in alopecia areata in both the C3H/HeJ mouse model and human patients. On the human side, TCRbeta sequencing was run on scalp tissue and on sorted CD4+ and CD8+ peripheral blood T cells from healthy controls and from alopecia areata patients with either patchy or totalis/universalis disease. Clonality in the scalp was compared among normal scalp (n=4), patchy alopecia areata scalp (n=8), and alopecia totalis/universalis scalp (n=8). The RNA source kit depended on sample type: the PAXgene miRNA kit for fixed scalp, the miRNeasy kit for PBMCs, and the RNeasy kit for mouse skin. TCRbeta CDR3 regions were amplified by immunoSEQ multiplex PCR with 35 Vbeta forward and 13 Jbeta reverse primers.

Unmatched junction bases come to 5, with V trimmed by 6 bases and J by 4 bases. The CDR3 spans 14 residues, from the cysteine through the phenylalanine. The DNA covers only part of the CDR3, 30 bases in frame from base 1. CDR1 and CDR2, looked up from the germline V gene, are NNHDY and SYVADS. Overall study results and their limits: Higher clonality and more expanded CD8+ clones were observed in lesional scalp than in normal scalp, particularly in alopecia totalis/universalis, a finding suggestive of antigenic drive. Unlike mouse skin, where gammadelta T cells dominate, normal human skin contains resident alphabeta T cells that get sequenced too, which complicates analysis of the scalp TCR repertoire. TCR sequences shared between patients were less clear than in mice, possibly partly because of HLA diversity in the patient population.

Library preparation used the immunoSEQ multiplex PCR assay. RNA was extracted from all samples and reverse transcribed into cDNA, which served as template for TCR sequencing. First-strand cDNA was synthesized using SuperScript III with a 2:1 mix of oligo-dT and random hexamers. Amplification bias was assessed with a synthetic immune receptor repertoire, and residual bias was removed computationally. Libraries were sequenced on Illumina HiSeq with 60 bp reads covering the CDR3, read from J toward V. Per the authors' processing: Raw reads were preprocessed to remove errors, and CDR3 was defined by IMGT conventions from the conserved cysteine to phenylalanine. To get clonality, Shannon entropy was normalized by log2 of the number of productive unique TCRs and the result was subtracted from 1. Whether each scalp clone was CD4 or CD8 was inferred by checking scalp TCRbeta sequences against the CD4 and CD8 repertoires from sorted blood. Entries here come from immuneACCESS through TCRdb and include only in-frame sequences with V and J called. Some clones fail to appear in such tables; in the studies checked, an unresolved V gene covers under half of the shortfall, and the cause of the remainder is unknown. The D gene and trimming were derived from the DNA, and the V and J assignments and clone size from that table. For this sample, about 110,000 clones are listed, none of them singletons. Roughly a fifth of the sample comes from the top ten.

The sample holds a few counts of this clone. What this receptor recognizes is not known. With a mouse as the source, gene names and germline sequences are drawn from the mouse. Read data end 4 residues before the CDR3 end; the end is taken from the germline J gene. The V and J segments used are TRBV13-3 and TRBJ2-2, with 8 bases matching TRBD2. This TCR was sampled from a C3H/HeJ mouse with alopecia areata. In terms of MHC, this strain is H2-k. Sequenced: lesional skin. The part of the CDR3 DNA that was read is TGTGCCAGCAACGGGGGGGCCACCACCGGG. This gives the protein CASNGGATTG. Given in full, the CDR3 is CASNGGATTGQLYF.